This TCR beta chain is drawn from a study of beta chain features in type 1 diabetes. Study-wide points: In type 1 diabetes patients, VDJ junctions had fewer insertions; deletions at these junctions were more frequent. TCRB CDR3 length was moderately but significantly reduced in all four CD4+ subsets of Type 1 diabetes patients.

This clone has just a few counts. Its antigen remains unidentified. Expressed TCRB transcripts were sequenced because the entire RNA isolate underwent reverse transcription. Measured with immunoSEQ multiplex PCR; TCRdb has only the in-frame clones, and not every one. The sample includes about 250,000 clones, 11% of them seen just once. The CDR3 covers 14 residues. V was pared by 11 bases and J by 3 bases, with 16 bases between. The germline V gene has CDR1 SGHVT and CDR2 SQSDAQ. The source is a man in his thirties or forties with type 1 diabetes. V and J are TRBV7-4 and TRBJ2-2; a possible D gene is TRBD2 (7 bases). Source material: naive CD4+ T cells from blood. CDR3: CAPEGGPDTGELFF. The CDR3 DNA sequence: TGTGCCCCTGAGGGGGGGCCTGACACCGGGGAGCTGTTTTTT.